Below, 32 T cell receptor beta chains from the same sample are listed, as sequenced in a study of shared clonotypes between healthy human individuals. Clones were read by immunoSEQ multiplex PCR, and TCRdb kept only the in-frame ones, dropping some. The profile shows under 1,100,000 clones, approximately 80% of them singletons. Sequencing was done on a sample of memory CD4+ T cells from PBMCs. Subset given: CD45RA-negative fraction. These receptors all stem from a man aged 18 to 29 in good health. Some clones in this sample may be carry-over from other donors' samples.

The chain joins TRBV19 to TRBJ1-2; 8 bases are a match to TRBD1. Germline V gene sequence: CDR1 LNHDA, CDR2 SQIVND (reference sequence). There are 12 residues in the CDR3. V lost 6 bases, J lost 7 bases, and 4 bases stayed unmatched. The CDR3 spells CASRRTGFGYTF. The DNA for the CDR3 is TGTGCCAGTAGACGGACAGGGTTTGGCTACACCTTC.

This clone came up many times. The chain carries TRBV27 and TRBJ2-1, with TRBD2 identical over 10 bases. The germline V gene has CDR1 MNHEY and CDR2 SMNVEV (reference sequence). Trimming removed 6 bases from V and 7 bases from J; junction bases left unmatched: 9. The CDR3 has 15 amino acids. The CDR3 spells CASRVPSGSINEQFF. In DNA form, the CDR3 reads TGTGCCAGCAGAGTTCCTAGCGGGAGTATAAATGAGCAGTTCTTC.

There are a few counts of this clone. The V and J genes are TRBV14 and TRBJ1-1; D is unresolved. Trimming shortened V by 6 bases and J by 3 bases, and 11 bases separated the two germline ends. The V gene's germline CDR1 is SGHDN and CDR2 FVKESK. The CDR3 loop spans 13 amino acids. The CDR3 is CASSQQSYTEAFF. The CDR3 DNA reads as TGTGCCAGCAGTCAACAGTCCTACACTGAAGCTTTCTTT.

This chain uses TRBV7-9 with TRBJ1-1, with D unclear. V was shortened by 8 bases and J by 0 bases, with 10 bases between the two germline ends. CDR1 is SEHNR and CDR2 is FQNEAQ in the germline V gene (reference sequence). This CDR3 comprises 13 residues. The CDR3: CASVSLLNTEAFF. The DNA for the CDR3 is TGTGCCAGCGTAAGTCTATTGAACACTGAAGCTTTCTTT. Full variable domain (outside the CDR3, taken from reference TRBV7-9 and TRBJ1-1): DTGVSQNPRHKITKRGQNVTFRCDPISEHNRLYWYRQTLGQGPEFLTYFQNEAQLEKSRLLSDRFSAERPKGSFSTLEIQRTEQGDSAMYLCASVSLLNTEAFFGQGTRLTVV.

To note about this clone: Different DNA sequences within this sample yield the same CDR3. V gene TRBV5-1 combines with J gene TRBJ2-2, with D uncertain. The germline V gene has CDR1 SGHRS and CDR2 YFSETQ. The CDR3 contains 12 residues. V was clipped by 3 bases and J by 4 bases, with 4 bases between them. CDR3 coding DNA: TGCGCCAGCAGCTGGGGCACCGGGGAGCTGTTTTTT. Protein sequence: CASSWGTGELFF.

As DNA, the CDR3 is TGTGCCAGCAGTTCCCAAGGAACAGGGGGCGTCACTGAAGCTTTCTTT. Its protein product is CASSSQGTGGVTEAFF. This rearrangement joins TRBV6-5 to TRBJ1-1, with 9 bases that match TRBD1. This CDR3 is built from 16 residues. After removal of 4 bases from V and 4 bases from J, the junction contained 10 bases not matched to a gene. Germline CDR1 is MNHEY and CDR2 is SVGAGI.

This clone was observed a few times. This chain uses TRBV2 with TRBJ1-2; a weak D match, TRBD1 (5 bases). V lost 3 bases and J 5 bases, leaving 13 bases between the germline ends. Germline CDR1 reads SNHLY; CDR2 reads FYNNEI. The CDR3 is 14 residues long. DNA for the CDR3: TGTGCCAGCAGTGACGGTGGGGCAGGGTATGGCTACACCTTC. This translates into CASSDGGAGYGYTF.

The chain has TRBV28 and TRBJ1-3; D is perhaps TRBD1 (6 bases). CDR1 MDHEN and CDR2 SYDVKM come from the germline V gene. Trimming took off 5 bases at V and 4 bases at J, with 24 bases between the two ends. CDR3 length: 18 residues. The CDR3 DNA follows: TGTGCCAGCAGTCCGGGGGCCCGTGGAGTGTGGGGCGGAAACACCATATATTTT. This sequence encodes CASSPGARGVWGGNTIYF.

The chain has TRBV30 and TRBJ2-5, with D perhaps given as TRBD1 or TRBD2 (6 bases each). The V end lost 3 bases, the J end lost 5 bases, and 16 bases lay between the germline ends. The CDR3 is 14 amino acids. From germline, CDR1 is GTSNPN and CDR2 SVGIG (reference sequence). CDR3 DNA sequence: TGTGCCTGGAGCTCCTCGGGGGCACGGGAGACCCAGTACTTC. Protein product: CAWSSSGARETQYF. Full variable domain (outside the CDR3, taken from reference TRBV30 and TRBJ2-5): SQTIHQWPATLVQPVGSPLSLECTVEGTSNPNLYWYRQAAGRGLQLLFYSVGIGQISSEVPQNLSASRPQDRQFILSSKKLLLSDSGFYLCAWSSSGARETQYFGPGTRLLVL.

With respect to this clone: A read error may be the cause here, since a much bigger clone is one base away. Other DNA variants within this sample encode the same CDR3. The chain has TRBV5-6 and TRBJ1-1, with D perhaps matching TRBD1 (5 bases). The germline V gene encodes CDR1 SGHDT and CDR2 YYEEEE. The CDR3 length is 13 residues. The CDR3 region is CASSLTVNTEAFF. The CDR3 DNA reads TGTGCCAGCAGCCTGACAGTGAACACTGAAGCTTTCTTC.

The V call is TRBV11-2, the J call TRBJ2-7; D possibly corresponds to TRBD2 (6 bases). Germline CDR1 and CDR2: SGHAT and FQNNGV. CDR3 length: 13 amino acids. The V end lost 5 bases, the J end lost 7 bases, and 15 bases lay between the germline ends. The CDR3 nucleotides read TGTGCCAGCAGCGGCCGGGACTCGGGAGAGCAGTACTTC. Amino acids: CASSGRDSGEQYF.

The chain carries TRBV4-1 and TRBJ2-3; a weak D match, TRBD2 (5 bases). V lost 3 bases and J lost 6, with 10 bases in between. The CDR3 length is 13 residues. CDR1 is MGHRA and CDR2 is YSYEKL in the germline V gene. DNA for the CDR3: TGCGCCAGCAGCCATCTGGGAGCGGATACGCAGTATTTT. As protein: CASSHLGADTQYF.

The chain has TRBV15 and TRBJ2-5, with D unresolved. Between the trimmed V and J ends, which lost 0 bases and 6 bases, there was a span of 8 bases. CDR3 length equals 13 residues. Germline V lookup: CDR1 LNHNV, CDR2 YYDKDF (reference sequence). The CDR3 sequence: CATSREGPQTQYF. The DNA for the CDR3 is TGTGCCACCAGCAGAGAGGGCCCACAGACCCAGTACTTC. The full variable domain, rest sourced from reference TRBV15 and TRBJ2-5, is DAMVIQNPRYQVTQFGKPVTLSCSQTLNHNVMYWYQQKSSQAPKLLFHYYDKDFNNEADTPDNFQSRRPNTSFCFLDIRSPGLGDTAMYLCATSREGPQTQYFGPGTRLLVL.

The chain couples TRBV11-2 to TRBJ2-2, with TRBD2 matching over 9 bases. There are 16 residues in the CDR3. Unmatched junction bases numbered 6, after V lost 1 base and J lost 6 bases. The germline CDR1 and CDR2 sequences are SGHAT and FQNNGV. CDR3 nucleotide sequence: TGTGCCAGCAGCTTAGTTTTTGGCGGGAGGGCCGGGGAGCTGTTTTTT. This translates into CASSLVFGGRAGELFF.

The CDR3 DNA reads as TGCGCCAGCAGCACGATAACTAGCGACGAGCAGTACTTC. Protein: CASSTITSDEQYF. The genes are TRBV5-1 and TRBJ2-7; 7 bases are shared with TRBD2. The germline V gene encodes CDR1 SGHRS and CDR2 YFSETQ. The CDR3 covers 13 residues. V shed 4 bases and J 5 bases; nucleotides not matched to a gene: 6.

This clone was observed a handful of times. The genes are TRBV28 and TRBJ1-3; D is perhaps TRBD1 (6 bases). Trimming pared 4 bases from V and 4 bases from J, leaving 17 bases between. CDR3 length equals 16 residues. Germline lookup yields CDR1 MDHEN and CDR2 SYDVKM. The CDR3 spells CASSSPGTGAGNTIYF. CDR3 sequence (DNA): TGTGCCAGCAGTTCCCCCGGGACGGGGGCCGGAAACACCATATATTTT. Combining the CDR3 with reference TRBV28 and TRBJ1-3 gives the whole variable domain DVKVTQSSRYLVKRTGEKVFLECVQDMDHENMFWYRQDPGLGLRLIYFSYDVKMKEKGDIPEGYSVSREKKERFSLILESASTNQTSMYLCASSSPGTGAGNTIYFGEGSWLTVV.

The chain links TRBV10-3 to TRBJ2-2, with D tentatively TRBD2 (6 bases). The CDR3 spans 16 residues. With 2 bases removed from V and 6 bases from J, the gap between germline ends came to 16 bases. Germline CDR1 is ENHRY and CDR2 is SYGVKD. The DNA of the CDR3 is TGTGCCATCAGTGAGAGTCTAGCCGGAGGGGCCGGGGAGCTGTTTTTT. Protein sequence: CAISESLAGGAGELFF.

The CDR3 sequence is CASCFGNAGNTEAFF. In nucleotides, the CDR3 is TGTGCCAGCTGCTTTGGAAACGCGGGGAACACTGAAGCTTTCTTT. The genes are TRBV2 and TRBJ1-1; D is uncertain. Between the trimmed V and J ends, which lost 8 bases and 1 base, there was a span of 17 bases. Germline V lookup: CDR1 SNHLY, CDR2 FYNNEI. The CDR3 covers 15 residues.

This clone was seen more than once but under ten times. CDR3 amino acids: CASSGGDAGANVLTF. For the CDR3, the DNA is TGTGCCAGCAGTGGGGGGGACGCCGGGGCCAACGTCCTGACTTTC. V usage is TRBV6-6 and J usage is TRBJ2-6, with TRBD2 matching over 7 bases. Germline V gives CDR1 MNHNY, CDR2 SVGAGI (reference sequence). J gave up 4 bases and V 5 bases, and 5 bases lay outside the gene matches. This CDR3 has 15 amino acids.

The table lists this clone with a few counts. The rearrangement links TRBV7-8 to TRBJ1-3; D may be TRBD1 (5 bases). CDR1 is SGHVS, CDR2 FQNEAQ, per germline. The V end was cut by 5 bases, the J end by 7 bases, with 18 bases between. The CDR3 has 15 amino acids. CDR3 sequence: CASSARVWGGNTIYF. The CDR3 DNA reads TGTGCCAGCAGCGCCAGGGTCTGGGGAGGCAACACCATATATTTT.

This clone was detected only a few times. The chain has TRBV7-9 and TRBJ1-5; D is perhaps TRBD1 (5 bases). CDR3 length equals 14 residues. From germline, CDR1 is SEHNR and CDR2 FQNEAQ (reference sequence). The germline V and J ends were trimmed by 6 bases and 8 bases, with 17 bases remaining between them. The CDR3 protein is CASSREGHREPQHF. The CDR3 DNA follows: TGTGCCAGCAGTCGAGAAGGACATAGGGAGCCCCAGCATTTT.

The gene calls are TRBV4-2 and TRBJ2-7; TRBD1 matches at 7 bases. CDR3 length: 16 amino acids. The germline CDR1 and CDR2 sequences are LGHNA and YNFKEQ. Trimming took 4 bases from V and 1 from J; bases not matched to a gene: 10. The CDR3: CASSPRQGVMSYEQYF. The CDR3 DNA reads TGTGCCAGCAGCCCTCGACAGGGCGTCATGTCCTACGAGCAGTACTTC.

This rearrangement joins TRBV7-2 to TRBJ1-5; D is possibly TRBD1 (5 bases). CDR1 is SGHTA, CDR2 FQGNSA, per germline. CDR3 size: 13 residues. Trimming took off 7 bases at V and 6 bases at J, with 13 bases between the two ends. In DNA form, the CDR3 reads TGTGCCAGCAACCAAGGGGTTACTCAGCCCCAGCATTTT. Encoded protein: CASNQGVTQPQHF.

The V gene is TRBV18, the J gene TRBJ1-2, with D unclear. The germline V gene encodes CDR1 KGHSH and CDR2 LQKENI. CDR3 length: 14 residues. V gave up 0 bases and J gave up 1 base, with 6 bases separating them. In DNA form, the CDR3 reads TGTGCCAGCTCACCACCGGACCGTAACTATGGCTACACCTTC. It codes for CASSPPDRNYGYTF.

As for this clone: A much larger clone differs from this one at a single base, so this may be a read error. This chain links TRBV6-5 with TRBJ1-5, with TRBD1 matching over 7 bases. Trimming removed 6 bases from V and 0 bases from J; junction bases left unmatched: 2. CDR3 length: 14 residues. From germline, CDR1 is MNHEY and CDR2 SVGAGI. The CDR3 here is CASRGTASNQPQHF. The CDR3 DNA reads TGTGCCAGCAGGGGGACAGCTAGCAATCAGCCCCAGCATTTT.

This clone was counted between two and nine times. The chain has TRBV25-1 and TRBJ1-1; the match to TRBD1 covers 7 bases. V lost 6 bases, J lost 2 bases, and 6 bases stayed unmatched. In germline, CDR1 is MGHDK, CDR2 SYGVNS. The CDR3 extends over 14 amino acids. CDR3 in amino acids: CASSSGTVNTEAFF. Written as DNA, the CDR3 is TGTGCCAGCAGCTCCGGGACAGTCAACACTGAAGCTTTCTTT.

The chain is built from TRBV9 and TRBJ1-2, with TRBD1 identical over 8 bases. V dropped 3 bases and J dropped 1; count of bases not matched to a gene: 5. Germline CDR1 and CDR2: SGDLS and YYNGEE. This CDR3 spans 15 amino acids. This CDR3 reads CASSGRDRLNYGYTF. CDR3 in DNA: TGTGCCAGCAGCGGCCGGGACAGGCTTAACTATGGCTACACCTTC.

The rearrangement joins TRBV10-1 to TRBJ2-3; 11 bases agree with TRBD2. Germline CDR1 and CDR2: WNHNN and SYGVQD (reference sequence). The CDR3 runs to 15 residues. Trimming removed 3 bases from V and 3 bases from J; junction bases left unmatched: 2. The CDR3 loop is CASSDTSGRTDTQYF. The CDR3 DNA sequence: TGCGCCAGCAGTGATACTAGCGGGAGAACAGATACGCAGTATTTT.

J is TRBJ1-2 and V is TRBV6-6; the D is unclear. This CDR3 spans 11 amino acids. Deletions cut 6 bases from V and 5 bases from J, with 7 bases between. Germline V CDR1 and CDR2: MNHNY, SVGAGI (reference sequence). The chain's CDR3 is CASRRDYGYTF. CDR3 sequence (DNA): TGTGCCAGCAGGAGGGATTATGGCTACACCTTC.

The rearrangement uses TRBV11-2 and TRBJ2-3; 10 bases align to TRBD2. Germline V CDR1 and CDR2: SGHAT, FQNNGV. This CDR3 spans 17 amino acids. The junction had 10 bases not matched to a gene; V was cut back by 5 bases and J by 2 bases. CDR3 in amino acids: CASSLSWTSGSTDTQYF. CDR3 bases: TGTGCCAGCAGCCTCTCCTGGACTAGCGGTTCCACAGATACGCAGTATTTT.

Of note for this clone: Within the sample, other DNA sequences also encode this same CDR3. The chain joins TRBV15 to TRBJ2-5; TRBD2 matches at 12 bases. CDR1 and CDR2 (germline): LNHNV, YYDKDF (reference sequence). This CDR3 region has 14 residues. The J segment lost 4 bases and the V segment lost 3 bases, leaving 0 bases of the junction unmatched. This CDR3 reads CATSRGLAGETQYF. The DNA for the CDR3 is TGTGCCACCAGCAGGGGACTAGCGGGAGAGACCCAGTACTTC.

The gene calls are TRBV5-6 and TRBJ2-7; D call uncertain. Germline assignment: CDR1 SGHDT and CDR2 YYEEEE. V was trimmed by 2 bases and J by 6 bases, leaving 9 bases between them. There are 12 residues in the CDR3. The CDR3 DNA reads as TGTGCCAGCAGCTTCGCACAGCTCGAGCAGTACTTC. Translated, it gives CASSFAQLEQYF.